A single sample gave rise to the 9 T cell receptor beta chains below, sequenced in a study of CXCR3-negative and CXCR3-positive naive CD8 T cells. Study-wide points: CXCR3-positive naive cells had more hydrophobic TRB CDR3s than CXCR3-negative naive cells.

What these receptors recognize is not known. UMI-labeled TRB cDNA libraries were prepared by 5' RACE. TCRdb reprocessed the 5' RACE reads; each CDR3 protein has one entry and no DNA is given. The sample has over 95,000 distinct CDR3 sequences. The sample was naive CXCR3+ CD8+ T cells from blood. As for subset: CD45RO-CCR7+CD27+CD95- naive CD8+ T cells expressing CXCR3 (TNR3+). The receptors here all came from a human donor in good health. Some clones in this sample may be carry-over from other donors' samples.

The V gene is TRBV5-6, the J gene TRBJ1-1. Germline values: CDR1 SGHDT, CDR2 YYEEEE. CDR3 length: 12 amino acids. The CDR3 reads CASSVAWSEAFF.

The J gene is TRBJ1-2, the V gene TRBV5-5; TCRdb lists TRBD1, though no DNA is available to test this call. This CDR3 has 14 amino acids. Germline values: CDR1 SGHKS, CDR2 YYEKEE (reference sequence). The CDR3 sequence: CASSFGQTNYGYTF.

The V and J genes are TRBV10-3 and TRBJ2-7; TCRdb selects TRBD2, and the lack of DNA leaves this call unchecked. Germline CDR1 is ENHRY and CDR2 is SYGVKD. CDR3 length: 15 amino acids. The CDR3 sequence is CAIQTPGLVKDEQYF.

V is TRBV7-3 and J is TRBJ1-2; TCRdb outputs TRBD1, but without DNA this stays unchecked. The CDR3 consists of 17 residues. Germline-derived CDR1 and CDR2 are SGHTA and FQGTGA. This CDR3 reads CASSPGSGTENNYGYTF. Using reference TRBV7-3 and TRBJ1-2 for the parts outside the CDR3, the full variable domain is GAGVSQTPSNKVTEKGKYVELRCDPISGHTALYWYRQSLGQGPEFLIYFQGTGAADDSGLPNDRFFAVRPEGSVSTLKIQRTERGDSAVYLCASSPGSGTENNYGYTFGSGTRLTVV.

The CDR3 loop is CASSAGVGEQFF. This chain connects TRBV5-6 to TRBJ2-1; TCRdb gives TRBD2 as the D gene, but with no DNA this cannot be confirmed. This CDR3 contains 12 residues. CDR1 is SGHDT, CDR2 YYEEEE, per germline.

The CDR3 loop reads CSANGDRALSSGETQYF. V gene TRBV20-1 combines with J gene TRBJ2-5; TCRdb reports TRBD1, a call that lacks DNA to check it against. Germline V gene data show CDR1 as DFQATT and CDR2 as SNEGSKA (reference sequence). The CDR3 totals 17 residues.

The chain joins TRBV13 to TRBJ2-7. Germline-derived CDR1 and CDR2 are PRHDT and FYEKMQ (reference sequence). The CDR3 loop spans 14 amino acids. This chain's CDR3 is CASSPHALPYEQYF.

The chain employs TRBV5-4 and TRBJ2-7. Germline V gene lookup returns CDR1 SGHNT and CDR2 YYREEE (reference sequence). The CDR3 has 15 amino acids. CDR3 amino acids: CASSLEVGGTYEQYF. Filled out from reference TRBV5-4 and TRBJ2-7, the complete variable domain reads ETGVTQSPTHLIKTRGQQVTLRCSSQSGHNTVSWYQQALGQGPQFIFQYYREEENGRGNFPPRFSGLQFPNYSSELNVNALELDDSALYLCASSLEVGGTYEQYFGPGTRLTVT.

The gene calls are TRBV10-2 and TRBJ2-7. This CDR3 has 12 amino acids. The germline V gene encodes CDR1 WSHSY and CDR2 SAAADI. The CDR3 region is CASSGTLDEQYF.